One sample yielded the 15 T cell receptor beta chains listed below, sequenced in a study of blood T cell repertoires in COVID-19. Assay: immunoSEQ multiplex PCR; the TCRdb copy retains only in-frame clones and omits some. The sample holds 200,000 or so clones, 86% seen once. The material sequenced was peripheral blood. The receptors derive from a man of 80 years or more with acute or convalescent COVID-19.

This clone was recorded once. The CDR3 DNA sequence: TGCGCCAGCAGCTTGGGGACAGGGAACAATGAGCAGTTCTTC. As protein: CASSLGTGNNEQFF. The rearrangement joins TRBV5-1 to TRBJ2-1, with 8 bases fitting TRBD1. Germline V gene data show CDR1 as SGHRS and CDR2 as YFSETQ. The CDR3 spans 14 residues. V was pared by 0 bases and J by 5 bases, with 1 base of the junction left unmatched.

The rearrangement links TRBV30 to TRBJ2-2; TRBD1 matches at 9 bases. CDR3 length: 14 amino acids. V gave up 5 bases and J gave up 2 bases; unmatched junction bases: 3. Germline values: CDR1 GTSNPN, CDR2 SVGIG (reference sequence). The CDR3 nucleotides read TGTGCCTGGGGACAGGGGACTAACACCGGGGAGCTGTTTTTT. Translated: CAWGQGTNTGELFF.

The J gene is TRBJ1-2, the V gene TRBV7-9; 7 nucleotides agree with TRBD1. The J segment lost 0 bases and the V segment lost 6 bases, leaving 10 bases of the junction unmatched. Germline lookup yields CDR1 SEHNR and CDR2 FQNEAQ (reference sequence). The CDR3 runs to 16 residues. CDR3 sequence reads: CASRIGTGVANYGYTF. The CDR3 nucleotides read TGTGCCAGCAGGATAGGAACAGGGGTTGCTAACTATGGCTACACCTTC.

The chain has TRBV28 and TRBJ1-2; D unclear. CDR3 length: 14 residues. Germline CDR1 MDHEN, CDR2 SYDVKM. The V end was cut by 2 bases, the J end by 6 bases, with 13 bases between. The CDR3 here is CASSLGDMTHGYTF. CDR3 nucleotide sequence: TGTGCCAGCAGTTTAGGTGACATGACACATGGCTACACCTTC.

The CDR3 region is CASKGGWQTGELFF. The CDR3 nucleotides are TGTGCCAGCAAAGGGGGCTGGCAGACCGGGGAGCTGTTTTTT. This sequence joins TRBV25-1 and TRBJ2-2, with 7 bases that match TRBD1. Trimming took 7 bases from V and 5 from J; bases not matched to a gene: 7. The CDR3 is 14 residues long. Germline V lookup: CDR1 MGHDK, CDR2 SYGVNS.

The gene calls are TRBV30 and TRBJ2-4, with D possibly matching TRBD1 (6 bases). The CDR3 spans 13 residues. Trimming took 0 bases from V and 9 from J, leaving 12 bases between them. The germline V gene has CDR1 GTSNPN and CDR2 SVGIG (reference sequence). For the CDR3, the DNA is TGTGCCTGGAGTGTACAGGGTGGGTCCATTCAGTACTTC. This gives the protein CAWSVQGGSIQYF.

The V gene is TRBV11-2, the J gene TRBJ1-4; 9 bases match TRBD1. The CDR3 is 14 residues long. CDR1 is SGHAT, CDR2 FQNNGV, per germline. J was trimmed by 14 bases and V by 5 bases; bases with no gene match: 12. The CDR3 region has the DNA TGTGCCAGCAGCCCGGGAAGGGGACAGGGAATCCTGTTTTTT. It is translated as CASSPGRGQGILFF.

This chain uses TRBV19 with TRBJ1-1; D call uncertain. Germline V CDR1 and CDR2: LNHDA, SQIVND (reference sequence). This CDR3 contains 18 residues. V lost 0 bases and J 2 bases, leaving 19 bases between the germline ends. CDR3 residues: CASSIDNRGRRYNTEAFF. The CDR3 DNA is TGTGCCAGTAGTATAGATAATCGGGGTCGGCGTTATAACACTGAAGCTTTCTTT.

The V call is TRBV10-3, the J call TRBJ2-5; the match to TRBD2 covers 12 bases. The CDR3 is 15 residues long. The J segment lost 5 bases and the V segment lost 4 bases, leaving 5 bases of the junction unmatched. Germline CDR1 and CDR2: ENHRY and SYGVKD. Written as DNA, the CDR3 is TGTGCCATCAGTGGGACTAGCGGGGCTGGGGAGACCCAGTACTTC. This translates into CAISGTSGAGETQYF.

This clone was recorded only once. The chain links TRBV19 to TRBJ2-7, with 7 bases fitting TRBD1. Germline CDR1 LNHDA, CDR2 SQIVND (reference sequence). The CDR3 is made up of 15 amino acids. The junction had 10 bases not matched to a gene; V was cut back by 4 bases and J by 4 bases. As DNA, the CDR3 is TGTGCCAGTAGTAGAGGGGGCAATATGGATTACGAGCAGTACTTC. Encoded protein: CASSRGGNMDYEQYF.

In nucleotides, the CDR3 is TGTGCCAGCAGTAATCAGGGTAGGGGCTCCTACAATGAGCAGTTCTTC. It yields the protein CASSNQGRGSYNEQFF. The chain recombines TRBV6-2 or TRBV6-3 with TRBJ2-1, with a tentative D call TRBD1 (5 bases). Germline V gene lookup returns CDR1 MNHEY and CDR2 SVGEGT. This CDR3 comprises 16 residues. V was shortened by 5 bases and J by 0 bases, with 14 bases between the two germline ends.

The gene calls are TRBV27 and TRBJ1-2; the match to TRBD1 covers 9 bases. Germline V gene lookup returns CDR1 MNHEY and CDR2 SMNVEV (reference sequence). V was pared by 5 bases and J by 6 bases, with 13 bases of the junction left unmatched. The length of the CDR3 is 16 residues. The CDR3 reads CASSKLPGQGRDGYTF. As DNA, the CDR3 is TGTGCCAGCAGTAAATTACCGGGACAGGGTAGGGATGGCTACACCTTC.

This clone has a handful of counts. The chain has TRBV28 and TRBJ1-5, with D maybe TRBD1 (6 bases). Per the germline V gene, CDR1 is MDHEN and CDR2 is SYDVKM. The CDR3 consists of 14 residues. V was shortened by 11 bases and J by 1 base, with 15 bases between the two germline ends. The chain's CDR3 is CAGGGGKSNQPQHF. The DNA of the CDR3 is TGTGCCGGGGGGGGCGGGAAGAGCAATCAGCCCCAGCATTTT.

The chain has TRBV19 and TRBJ2-2; 11 positions match TRBD1. The CDR3 is 14 amino acids. Germline loops: CDR1 LNHDA, CDR2 SQIVND (reference sequence). V lost 5 bases and J lost 4; bases outside the gene matches: 0. In nucleotides, the CDR3 is TGTGCCAGTAGTGGGACAGGGGGCACCGGGGAGCTGTTTTTT. This translates into CASSGTGGTGELFF. The full variable domain, its missing parts supplied by reference TRBV19 and TRBJ2-2, is DGGITQSPKYLFRKEGQNVTLSCEQNLNHDAMYWYRQDPGQGLRLIYYSQIVNDFQKGDIAEGYSVSREKKESFPLTVTSAQKNPTAFYLCASSGTGGTGELFFGEGSRLTVL.

The chain carries TRBV5-7 and TRBJ2-7; 10 bases match TRBD1. TRBV5-7 qualifies as an ORF whose function is uncertain. The CDR3 consists of 15 residues. The V gene end was trimmed by 4 bases and the J gene end by 2 bases; junction bases not matched to a gene: 6. This chain's CDR3 is CASSRDRGATYEQYV. As DNA, the CDR3 is TGTGCCAGCAGCAGGGACAGGGGAGCAACCTACGAGCAGTACGTC.